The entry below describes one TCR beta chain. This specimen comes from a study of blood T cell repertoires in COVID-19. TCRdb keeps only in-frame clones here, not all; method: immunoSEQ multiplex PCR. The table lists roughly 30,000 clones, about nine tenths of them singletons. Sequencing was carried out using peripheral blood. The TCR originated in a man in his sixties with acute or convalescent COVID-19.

The CDR3 DNA reads TGCAGCGTTGATAGTGGCAATGAGCAGTTCTTC. Translating it yields CSVDSGNEQFF. The chain has TRBV29-1 and TRBJ2-1; D remains ambiguous. With 3 bases removed from V and 6 bases from J, the gap between germline ends came to 6 bases. Germline CDR1 reads SQVTM; CDR2 reads ANQGSEA. The CDR3 covers 11 residues.